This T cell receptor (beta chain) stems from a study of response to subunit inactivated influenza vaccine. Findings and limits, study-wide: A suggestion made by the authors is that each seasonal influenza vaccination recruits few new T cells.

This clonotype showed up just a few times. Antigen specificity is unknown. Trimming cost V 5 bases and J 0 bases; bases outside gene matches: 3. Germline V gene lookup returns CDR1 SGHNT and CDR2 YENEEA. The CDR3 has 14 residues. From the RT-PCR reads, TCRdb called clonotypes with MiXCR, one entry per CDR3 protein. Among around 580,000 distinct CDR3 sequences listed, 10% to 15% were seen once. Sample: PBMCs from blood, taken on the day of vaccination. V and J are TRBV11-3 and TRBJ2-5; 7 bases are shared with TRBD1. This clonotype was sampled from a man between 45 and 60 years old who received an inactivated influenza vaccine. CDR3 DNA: TGTGCCAGCAGCATGGACAGGTACCAAGAGACCCAGTACTTC. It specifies CASSMDRYQETQYF. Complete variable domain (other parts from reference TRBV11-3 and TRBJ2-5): EAGVVQSPRYKIIEKKQPVAFWCNPISGHNTLYWYLQNLGQGPELLIRYENEEAVDDSQLPKDRFSAERLKGVDSTLKIQPAELGDSAVYLCASSMDRYQETQYFGPGTRLLVL.